This TCR beta chain was found in a study of OX40 agonist ivuxolimab in advanced cancers. Looking at the study overall: With a range of roughly 23 to 85, age averaged approximately 60 years, and 65% to 85% were male.

Study results and caveats: Some nonresponders also had low normalized T-cell clonal expansion. Expansion of clones was among the lowest in partial responders at 0.1-3.0 mg/kg.

In the case of this clone: Its target is unknown.

The V segment lost 0 bases and the J segment 2 bases; nucleotides outside the gene matches: 8. CDR1 SGHTS and CDR2 YDEGEE come from the germline V gene. The CDR3 is 17 residues long. TCRdb keeps only in-frame clones here, not all; method: immunoSEQ multiplex PCR. The table includes 75,000 to 100,000 clones, about four fifths detected once. The rearrangement joins TRBV5-8 to TRBJ2-1; 7 bases match TRBD2. This TCR came from an adult with an advanced solid tumor such as melanoma, head and neck, liver or kidney cancer. The sequences come from CD4+ or CD8+ T cells sorted from blood, collected in a trial of the OX40 agonist ivuxolimab. CDR3 region: CASSLGARDYPYNEQFF. The CDR3 coding sequence is TGTGCCAGCAGCTTGGGGGCGCGGGACTACCCCTACAATGAGCAGTTCTTC.